The present T cell receptor (beta chain) was sequenced within a study of cytomegalovirus exposure and HLA in healthy donors. A multiplex PCR was run with 60 Vbeta primers and 13 Jbeta primers. Profiling relied on immunoSEQ multiplex PCR, and the TCRdb table lists in-frame clones only, not all of them. The data contain some 100,000 clones, around 79% of them singletons. This receptor was taken from a woman in her 70s in good health and CMV-seropositive. The sequenced sample was PBMCs.

CDR3 loop: CASSSGGSYNSPLHF. In DNA, the CDR3 is TGTGCCAGCAGTAGCGGGGGCAGCTATAATTCACCCCTCCACTTT. The chain is built from TRBV7-2 and TRBJ1-6; tentative D call: TRBD1 (6 bases). V lost 6 bases to trimming and J lost 3 bases, with 12 bases between them. This CDR3 comprises 15 residues. Per the germline V gene, CDR1 is SGHTA and CDR2 is FQGNSA.